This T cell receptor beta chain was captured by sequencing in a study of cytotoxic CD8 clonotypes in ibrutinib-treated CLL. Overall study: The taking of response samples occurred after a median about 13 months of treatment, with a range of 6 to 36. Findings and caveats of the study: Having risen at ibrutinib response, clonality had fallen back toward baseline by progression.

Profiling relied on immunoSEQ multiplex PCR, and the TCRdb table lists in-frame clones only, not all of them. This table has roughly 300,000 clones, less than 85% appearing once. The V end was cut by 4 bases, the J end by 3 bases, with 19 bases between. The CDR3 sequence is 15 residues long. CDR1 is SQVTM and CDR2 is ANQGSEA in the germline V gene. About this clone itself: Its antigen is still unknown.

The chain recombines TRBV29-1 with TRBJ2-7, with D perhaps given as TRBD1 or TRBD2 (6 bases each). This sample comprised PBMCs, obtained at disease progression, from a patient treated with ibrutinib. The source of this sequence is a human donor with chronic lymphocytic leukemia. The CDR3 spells CSVAIRRGIHYEQYF. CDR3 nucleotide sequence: TGCAGCGTTGCCATTAGGAGGGGGATTCACTACGAGCAGTACTTC.